These 24 T cell receptor beta chains were all obtained from the same sample, sequenced in a study of blood T cell repertoires in COVID-19. Sequenced by immunoSEQ multiplex PCR; TCRdb stores in-frame clones only, minus some. The table has about 74,000 clones, around 86% seen once. The specimen was peripheral blood. Receptor source: a woman aged 80 or older with active or convalescent COVID-19.

The chain employs TRBV7-2 and TRBJ2-7, with 13 bases aligning to TRBD2. J lost 1 base, V lost 0 bases, and 0 bases had no gene match. Germline CDR1 reads SGHTA; CDR2 reads FQGNSA. The CDR3 sequence is 16 residues long. CDR3: CASSLAGLAGSYEQYF. The CDR3 coding sequence is TGTGCCAGCAGCTTAGCGGGACTAGCGGGGTCCTACGAGCAGTACTTC.

This clone is a singleton in its sample. The genes are TRBV12-3 or TRBV12-4 and TRBJ1-1; D is uncertain. This CDR3 is built from 13 residues. V lost 6 bases to trimming and J lost 4 bases, with 12 bases between them. The CDR3 DNA reads as TGTGCCAGCAGCCAGCGTTTAATCACTGAAGCTTTCTTT. Its translation: CASSQRLITEAFF.

The genes are TRBV24-1 and TRBJ1-3, with 8 bases that match TRBD1. The CDR3 totals 16 residues. Germline V lookup: CDR1 KGHDR, CDR2 SFDVKD. J was trimmed by 0 bases and V by 4 bases; bases with no gene match: 4. The CDR3 reads CATSDPGGPSGNTIYF. As DNA, the CDR3 is TGTGCCACCAGTGACCCAGGGGGCCCCTCTGGAAACACCATATATTTT.

This chain connects TRBV3-1 (or the pseudogene TRBV3-2) to TRBJ2-1, with 10 bases lining up with TRBD2. The trim removed 6 bases at V and 5 bases at J, leaving 7 bases unmatched. The CDR3 totals 15 residues. Germline V gene lookup returns CDR1 LGHDT and CDR2 YNNKEL (reference sequence). The CDR3 sequence is CASSPTSGANNEQFF. The CDR3 nucleotides read TGTGCCAGCAGTCCTACTAGCGGGGCCAACAATGAGCAGTTCTTC.

This rearrangement joins TRBV28 to TRBJ1-2; no definite D call. V lost 3 bases and J 4 bases, leaving 9 bases between the germline ends. Germline V gives CDR1 MDHEN, CDR2 SYDVKM. The CDR3 length is 13 residues. The CDR3 nucleotides are TGTGCCAGCAGTTTTACAGAAAGCTATGGCTACACCTTC. The encoded protein is CASSFTESYGYTF.

The chain employs TRBV24-1 and TRBJ1-1, with a possible D match to TRBD1 (5 bases). The CDR3 runs to 13 residues. The V end lost 1 base, the J end lost 5 bases, and 7 bases lay between the germline ends. Germline lookup yields CDR1 KGHDR and CDR2 SFDVKD. CDR3 amino acids: CATSDFPGTEAFF. For the CDR3, the DNA is TGTGCCACCAGTGATTTTCCAGGGACTGAAGCTTTCTTT.

The table lists this clone with a count of one. The CDR3: CASSFDSLLGYTF. The CDR3 nucleotides read TGTGCCAGCAGCTTTGACAGCCTACTGGGCTACACCTTC. The chain employs TRBV5-5 and TRBJ1-2, with D maybe TRBD1 (5 bases). The CDR3 is 13 amino acids. Germline V gene sequence: CDR1 SGHKS, CDR2 YYEKEE (reference sequence). Trimming took 2 bases from V and 8 from J, leaving 13 bases between them.

V and J are TRBV28 and TRBJ2-1; the match to TRBD1 covers 7 bases. This CDR3 spans 15 amino acids. V lost 6 bases and J lost 5; bases outside the gene matches: 10. Germline CDR1 and CDR2: MDHEN and SYDVKM. The CDR3 nucleotides are TGTGCCAGCAGACAAGGACAGGCTAGGCACAATGAGCAGTTCTTC. The encoded protein is CASRQGQARHNEQFF.

The chain recombines TRBV15 with TRBJ1-5; TRBD1 is a possible D gene (5 bases). This CDR3 is built from 14 residues. Germline loops: CDR1 LNHNV, CDR2 YYDKDF (reference sequence). V was clipped by 3 bases and J by 2 bases, with 8 bases between them. For the CDR3, the DNA is TGTGCCACCAGCAGGTTAGGGGGCAATCAGCCCCAGCATTTT. Its translation is CATSRLGGNQPQHF.

The rearrangement uses TRBV3-1 (or the pseudogene TRBV3-2) and TRBJ2-7; 7 bases are a match to TRBD1. V gave up 5 bases and J gave up 0 bases; unmatched junction bases: 4. The CDR3 totals 14 residues. Germline loops: CDR1 LGHDT, CDR2 YNNKEL (reference sequence). The CDR3 coding sequence is TGTGCCAGCAGCTACAGGGGTATCTCCTACGAGCAGTACTTC. Amino acids: CASSYRGISYEQYF.

This rearrangement joins TRBV6-5 to TRBJ1-1; D gene unclear. Germline V gene sequence: CDR1 MNHEY, CDR2 SVGAGI. The CDR3 covers 12 residues. Trimming cost V 0 bases and J 9 bases, with 8 bases left between them. The DNA for the CDR3 is TGTGCCAGCAGTTACTCGTCGGGGAAAGCTTTCTTT. Translation: CASSYSSGKAFF.

The chain joins TRBV7-2 to TRBJ1-3; D remains ambiguous. Germline V gives CDR1 SGHTA, CDR2 FQGNSA. Between the trimmed V and J ends, which lost 1 base and 2 bases, there was a span of 12 bases. The CDR3 length is 16 residues. The CDR3 DNA sequence: TGTGCCAGCAGCTTAGGGAGTATCGGGGCTGGAAACACCATATATTTT. Its translation: CASSLGSIGAGNTIYF.

The chain links TRBV29-1 to TRBJ1-1; D is uncertain. Trimming took off 5 bases at V and 4 bases at J, with 8 bases between the two ends. This CDR3 has 11 amino acids. Germline V lookup: CDR1 SQVTM, CDR2 ANQGSEA. CDR3 nucleotide sequence: TGCAGCGTTACATCAGGCACTGAAGCTTTCTTT. This codes for CSVTSGTEAFF.

The chain joins TRBV30 to TRBJ1-2, with 8 nucleotides matching TRBD1. V gave up 1 base and J gave up 8 bases; unmatched junction bases: 9. CDR3 length equals 14 residues. The germline CDR1 and CDR2 sequences are GTSNPN and SVGIG (reference sequence). CDR3 sequence: CAWSEPGGRNGYTF. Here the CDR3 DNA reads TGTGCCTGGAGTGAACCAGGGGGCAGGAACGGCTACACCTTC.

The chain combines TRBV6-2 or TRBV6-3 with TRBJ2-7, with D possibly being TRBD2 (6 bases). This CDR3 is built from 13 residues. Trimming left V 5 bases short and J 3 bases short, with 11 bases between. The germline gives CDR1 MNHEY, CDR2 SVGEGT. For the CDR3, the DNA is TGTGCCAGCAGTGACGGGAGATTCTACGAGCAGTACTTC. Protein sequence: CASSDGRFYEQYF.

The chain has TRBV5-4 and TRBJ2-7; tentatively, D is TRBD2 (6 bases). Germline V gene data show CDR1 as SGHNT and CDR2 as YYREEE (reference sequence). CDR3 size: 15 residues. V was clipped by 0 bases and J by 7 bases, with 17 bases between them. The CDR3 DNA sequence: TGTGCCAGCAGCTTGGCCGGGCTTGCCGCGGGGGAGCAGTACTTC. This translates into CASSLAGLAAGEQYF.

The rearrangement joins TRBV5-1 to TRBJ1-2; no definite D call. V was pared by 0 bases and J by 8 bases, with 11 bases between. Germline V lookup: CDR1 SGHRS, CDR2 YFSETQ. CDR3 size: 13 residues. CDR3 sequence: CASSLGTEQGYTF. CDR3 nucleotides: TGCGCCAGCAGCTTGGGAACAGAGCAGGGCTACACCTTC.

CDR3 coding DNA: TGTGCCAGCAGTTACTCGAGGGGGCCAGGCGGCTACACCTTC. This sequence encodes CASSYSRGPGGYTF. The rearrangement joins TRBV6-5 to TRBJ1-2; the match to TRBD1 covers 7 bases. The CDR3 totals 14 residues. Per the germline V gene, CDR1 is MNHEY and CDR2 is SVGAGI. The trim removed 0 bases at V and 8 bases at J, leaving 6 bases unmatched.

The rearrangement uses TRBV27 and TRBJ1-3, with unresolved D. The CDR3 spans 15 residues. CDR1 MNHEY and CDR2 SMNVEV come from the germline V gene (reference sequence). The V gene lost 4 bases and the J gene lost 0 bases, with 10 bases spanning the gap. CDR3 loop: CASSYRGDSGNTIYF. CDR3 DNA: TGTGCCAGCAGTTATCGGGGTGACTCTGGAAACACCATATATTTT.

The chain combines TRBV7-9 with TRBJ1-1; TRBD1 matches 8 bases. V lost 3 bases to trimming and J lost 3 bases; unmatched junction nucleotides: 0. From germline, CDR1 is SEHNR and CDR2 FQNEAQ (reference sequence). The CDR3 is 13 residues long. The CDR3 protein is CASSLTGDTEAFF. CDR3 DNA: TGTGCCAGCAGCTTGACAGGGGACACTGAAGCTTTCTTT.

The rearrangement links TRBV5-6 to TRBJ2-2, with TRBD2 as a possible D gene (6 bases). Germline assignment: CDR1 SGHDT and CDR2 YYEEEE. V was pared by 7 bases and J by 8 bases, with 15 bases between. The CDR3 contains 13 residues. The CDR3 reads CASRAGSMGELFF. CDR3 DNA sequence: TGTGCCAGCCGAGCGGGCTCAATGGGGGAGCTGTTTTTT. The variable domain in full, with the rest retrieved from reference TRBV5-6 and TRBJ2-2, is DAGVTQSPTHLIKTRGQQVTLRCSPKSGHDTVSWYQQALGQGPQFIFQYYEEEERQRGNFPDRFSGHQFPNYSSELNVNALLLGDSALYLCASRAGSMGELFFGEGSRLTVL.

V gene TRBV7-2 combines with J gene TRBJ2-3; TRBD1 might be the D (5 bases). Germline-derived CDR1 and CDR2 are SGHTA and FQGNSA. V lost 5 bases and J 1 base, leaving 13 bases between the germline ends. The CDR3 extends over 15 amino acids. CDR3 nucleotides: TGTGCCAGCAGCCAACTCGTAGGGGGCACAGATACGCAGTATTTT. Translation gives CASSQLVGGTDTQYF.

The sample holds one count of this clone. V usage is TRBV7-9 and J usage is TRBJ1-4; 10 nucleotides align to TRBD1. Unmatched junction bases numbered 6, after V lost 6 bases and J lost 8 bases. The CDR3 consists of 14 residues. Germline loops: CDR1 SEHNR, CDR2 FQNEAQ (reference sequence). CDR3 region: CASRSGQGNEKLFF. DNA for the CDR3: TGTGCCAGCAGGTCGGGACAGGGGAACGAAAAACTGTTTTTT.

The rearrangement joins TRBV5-4 to TRBJ2-2; TRBD1 matches at 7 bases. J lost 3 bases, V lost 4 bases, and 9 bases had no gene match. This CDR3 has 16 residues. Germline CDR1 is SGHNT and CDR2 is YYREEE (reference sequence). The CDR3 DNA follows: TGTGCCAGCAGCCCGAGGGGGCACCGAGACACCGGGGAGCTGTTTTTT. Encoded protein: CASSPRGHRDTGELFF.